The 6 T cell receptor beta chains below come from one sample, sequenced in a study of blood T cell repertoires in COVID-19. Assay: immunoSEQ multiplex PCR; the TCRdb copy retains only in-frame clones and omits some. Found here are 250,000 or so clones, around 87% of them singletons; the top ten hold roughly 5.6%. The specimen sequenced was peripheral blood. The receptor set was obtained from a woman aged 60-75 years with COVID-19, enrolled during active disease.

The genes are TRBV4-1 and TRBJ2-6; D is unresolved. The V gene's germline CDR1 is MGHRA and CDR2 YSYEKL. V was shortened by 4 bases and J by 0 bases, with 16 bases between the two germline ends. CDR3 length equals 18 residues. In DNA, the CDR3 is TGCGCCAGCAGCCTTCGCCACAGCCCCACCTCTGGGGCCAACGTCCTGACTTTC. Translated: CASSLRHSPTSGANVLTF.

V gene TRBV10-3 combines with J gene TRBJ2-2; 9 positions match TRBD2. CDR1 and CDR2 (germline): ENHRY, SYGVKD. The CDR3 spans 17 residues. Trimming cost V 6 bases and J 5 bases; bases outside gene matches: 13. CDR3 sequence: CAIRGHPAGGETGELFF. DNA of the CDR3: TGTGCCATCAGAGGACACCCAGCGGGAGGAGAGACCGGGGAGCTGTTTTTT.

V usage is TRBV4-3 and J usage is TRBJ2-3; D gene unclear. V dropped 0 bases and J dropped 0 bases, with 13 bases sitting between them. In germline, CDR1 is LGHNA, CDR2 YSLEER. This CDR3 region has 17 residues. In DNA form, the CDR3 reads TGCGCCAGCAGCCAAGAACCTCGGCGGCACAGCACAGATACGCAGTATTTT. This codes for CASSQEPRRHSTDTQYF.

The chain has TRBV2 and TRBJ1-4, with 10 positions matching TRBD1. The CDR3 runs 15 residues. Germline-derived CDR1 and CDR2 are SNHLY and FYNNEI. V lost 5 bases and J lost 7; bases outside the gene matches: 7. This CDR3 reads CASSRPGQGLEKLFF. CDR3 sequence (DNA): TGTGCCAGCAGTAGACCGGGACAGGGGCTTGAAAAACTGTTTTTT.

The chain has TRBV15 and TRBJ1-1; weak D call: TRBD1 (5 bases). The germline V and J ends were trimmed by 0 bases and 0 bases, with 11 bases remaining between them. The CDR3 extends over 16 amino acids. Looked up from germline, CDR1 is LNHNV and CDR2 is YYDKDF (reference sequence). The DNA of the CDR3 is TGTGCCACCAGCAGAGATTTAAGCAGGGTGAACACTGAAGCTTTCTTT. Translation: CATSRDLSRVNTEAFF.

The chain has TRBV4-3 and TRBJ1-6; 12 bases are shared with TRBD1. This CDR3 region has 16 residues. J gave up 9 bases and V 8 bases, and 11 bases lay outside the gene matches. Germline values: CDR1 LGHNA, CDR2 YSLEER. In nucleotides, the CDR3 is TGCGCCAGCGGAAAAACCGGGACAGGGGGCATTTCACCCCTCCACTTT. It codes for CASGKTGTGGISPLHF.